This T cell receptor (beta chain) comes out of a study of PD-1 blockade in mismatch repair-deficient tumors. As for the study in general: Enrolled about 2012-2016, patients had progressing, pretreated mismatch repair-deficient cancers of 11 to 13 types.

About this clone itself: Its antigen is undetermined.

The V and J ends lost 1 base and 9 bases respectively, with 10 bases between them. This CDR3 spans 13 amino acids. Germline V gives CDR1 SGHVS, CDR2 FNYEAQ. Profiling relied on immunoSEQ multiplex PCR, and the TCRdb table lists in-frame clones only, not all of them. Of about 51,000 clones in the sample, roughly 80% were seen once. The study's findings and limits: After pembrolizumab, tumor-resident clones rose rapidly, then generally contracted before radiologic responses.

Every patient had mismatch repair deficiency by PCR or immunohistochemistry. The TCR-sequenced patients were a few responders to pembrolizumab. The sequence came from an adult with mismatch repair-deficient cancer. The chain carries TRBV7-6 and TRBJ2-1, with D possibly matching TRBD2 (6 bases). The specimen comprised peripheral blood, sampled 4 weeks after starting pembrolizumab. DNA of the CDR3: TGTGCCAGCAGCTTAGGACTAGAGGGTGAGCAGTTCTTC. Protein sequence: CASSLGLEGEQFF. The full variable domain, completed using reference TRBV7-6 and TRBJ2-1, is GAGVSQSPRYKVTKRGQDVALRCDPISGHVSLYWYRQALGQGPEFLTYFNYEAQQDKSGLPNDRFSAERPEGSISTLTIQRTEQRDSAMYRCASSLGLEGEQFFGPGTRLTVL.